This T cell receptor beta chain comes out of a study of Ad26.COV2.S vaccination and SARS-CoV-2 variants. General observations from the study: Reported findings describe substantial breadth in spike-specific CD8+ and CD4+ T cell responses following vaccination. Similar non-spike TCR breadth was observed in recipients of vaccine and of placebo.

Comments on this clone: Its cognate antigen is unknown.

Treatment: some 19 received Ad26.COV2.S at low or high dose, single or two shots; about 5 received placebo; per-sample allocation not given. Vaccine and placebo recipients were sampled on day 63 after the first injection. The length of the CDR3 is 16 residues. V was clipped by 3 bases and J by 1 base, with 15 bases between them. Germline CDR1 and CDR2: SEHNR and FQNEAQ (reference sequence). Only in-frame clones appear in the TCRdb table, and some are missing; sequencing was by immunoSEQ multiplex PCR. The table includes roughly 400,000 clones, around 92% detected once. The chain uses TRBV7-9 and TRBJ2-5, with a tentative D call TRBD2 (5 bases). The sample in question was peripheral blood, obtained in a trial of Ad26.COV2.S vaccine versus placebo. The source is a person between 18 and 59 years old who received the Ad26.COV2.S COVID-19 vaccine or a placebo. CDR3 nucleotide sequence: TGTGCCAGCAGCTTGAACCTCGGGGTTCTCCAAGAGACCCAGTACTTC. Residues: CASSLNLGVLQETQYF. The full variable domain, completed using reference TRBV7-9 and TRBJ2-5, is DTGVSQNPRHKITKRGQNVTFRCDPISEHNRLYWYRQTLGQGPEFLTYFQNEAQLEKSRLLSDRFSAERPKGSFSTLEIQRTEQGDSAMYLCASSLNLGVLQETQYFGPGTRLLVL.